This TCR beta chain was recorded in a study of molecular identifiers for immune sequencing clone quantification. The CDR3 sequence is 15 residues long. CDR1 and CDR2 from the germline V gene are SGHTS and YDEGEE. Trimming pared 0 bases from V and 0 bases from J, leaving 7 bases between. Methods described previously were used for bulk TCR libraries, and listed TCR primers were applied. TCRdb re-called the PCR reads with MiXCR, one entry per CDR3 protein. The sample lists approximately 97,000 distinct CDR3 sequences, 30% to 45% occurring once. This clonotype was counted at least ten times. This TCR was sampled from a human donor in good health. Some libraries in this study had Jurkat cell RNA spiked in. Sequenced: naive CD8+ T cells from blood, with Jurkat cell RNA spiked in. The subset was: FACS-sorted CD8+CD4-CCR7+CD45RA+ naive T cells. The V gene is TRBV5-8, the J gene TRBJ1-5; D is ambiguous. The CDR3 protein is CASSLAFYSNQPQHF. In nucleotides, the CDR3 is TGTGCCAGCAGCTTGGCGTTCTATAGCAATCAGCCCCAGCATTTT.